This entry is about one T cell receptor beta chain. Its antigen remains unidentified. CDR3 length: 13 residues. In germline, CDR1 is SGHRS, CDR2 YFSETQ. V was shortened by 5 bases and J by 13 bases, with 16 bases between the two germline ends. The entry originates in a study of cytomegalovirus exposure and HLA in healthy donors. Notes on the study in general: Data from an earlier analysis indicated that most TCR beta V segments were productive either about 87% or about 30% of the time.

PCR employed 60 Vbeta and 13 Jbeta primers. The data were produced by immunoSEQ multiplex PCR, yet TCRdb's version contains in-frame clones alone and is incomplete. Of roughly 140,000 clones in the sample, approximately 79% were seen once. This sequence originates from a man over 45 in good health and CMV-seropositive. Material for sequencing was PBMCs. The genes are TRBV5-1 and TRBJ2-6, with D possibly being TRBD2 (5 bases). The CDR3 protein is CASRQDPLGVLTF. CDR3 coding DNA: TGCGCCAGCAGGCAGGACCCACTAGGTGTCCTGACTTTC.